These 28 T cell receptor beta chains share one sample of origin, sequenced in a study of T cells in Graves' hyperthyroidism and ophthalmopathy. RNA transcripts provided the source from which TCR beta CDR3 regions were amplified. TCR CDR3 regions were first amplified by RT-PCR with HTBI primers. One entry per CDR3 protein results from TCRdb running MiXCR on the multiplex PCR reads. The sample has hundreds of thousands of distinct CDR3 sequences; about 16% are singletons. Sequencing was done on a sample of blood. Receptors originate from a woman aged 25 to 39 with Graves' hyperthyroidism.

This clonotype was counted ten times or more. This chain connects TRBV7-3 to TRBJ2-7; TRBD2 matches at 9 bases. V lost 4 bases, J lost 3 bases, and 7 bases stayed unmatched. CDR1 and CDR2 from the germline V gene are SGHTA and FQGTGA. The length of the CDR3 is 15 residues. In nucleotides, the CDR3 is TGTGCCAGCAGCTCCGGGGCTAGCGGGATCTACGAGCAGTACTTC. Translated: CASSSGASGIYEQYF.

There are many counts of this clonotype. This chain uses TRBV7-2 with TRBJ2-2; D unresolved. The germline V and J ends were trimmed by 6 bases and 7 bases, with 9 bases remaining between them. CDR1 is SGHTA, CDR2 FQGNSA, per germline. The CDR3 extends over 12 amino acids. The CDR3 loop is CASSPSVGELFF. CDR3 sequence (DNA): TGTGCCAGCAGTCCCAGTGTCGGGGAGCTGTTTTTT.

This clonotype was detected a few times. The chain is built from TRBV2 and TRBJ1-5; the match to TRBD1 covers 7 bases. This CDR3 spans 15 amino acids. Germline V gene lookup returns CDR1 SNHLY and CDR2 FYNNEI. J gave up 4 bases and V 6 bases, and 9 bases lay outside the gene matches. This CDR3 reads CASSLARDSNQPQHF. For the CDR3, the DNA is TGTGCCAGCAGCTTGGCCCGGGACAGTAATCAGCCCCAGCATTTT. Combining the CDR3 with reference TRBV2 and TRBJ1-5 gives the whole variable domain EPEVTQTPSHQVTQMGQEVILRCVPISNHLYFYWYRQILGQKVEFLVSFYNNEISEKSEIFDDQFSVERPDGSNFTLKIRSTKLEDSAMYFCASSLARDSNQPQHFGDGTRLSIL.

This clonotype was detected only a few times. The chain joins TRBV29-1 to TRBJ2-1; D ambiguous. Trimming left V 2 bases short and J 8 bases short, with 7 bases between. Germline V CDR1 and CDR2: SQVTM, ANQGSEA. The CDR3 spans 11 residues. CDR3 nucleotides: TGCAGCGTTGAATATGGTCATGAGCAGTTCTTC. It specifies CSVEYGHEQFF.

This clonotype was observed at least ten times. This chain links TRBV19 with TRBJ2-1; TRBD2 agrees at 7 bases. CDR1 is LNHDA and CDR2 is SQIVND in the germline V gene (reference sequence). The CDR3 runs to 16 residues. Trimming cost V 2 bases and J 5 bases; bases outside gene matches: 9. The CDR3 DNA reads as TGTGCCAGTAGTATACGGGTCGCGGGAGAGGACAATGAGCAGTTCTTC. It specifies CASSIRVAGEDNEQFF.

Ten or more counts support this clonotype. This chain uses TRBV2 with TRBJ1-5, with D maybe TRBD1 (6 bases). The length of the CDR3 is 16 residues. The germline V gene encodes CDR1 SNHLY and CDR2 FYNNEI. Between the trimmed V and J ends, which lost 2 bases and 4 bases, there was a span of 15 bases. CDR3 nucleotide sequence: TGTGCCAGCAGTGAATGGGGGGCGGGGACTAATCAGCCCCAGCATTTT. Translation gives CASSEWGAGTNQPQHF.

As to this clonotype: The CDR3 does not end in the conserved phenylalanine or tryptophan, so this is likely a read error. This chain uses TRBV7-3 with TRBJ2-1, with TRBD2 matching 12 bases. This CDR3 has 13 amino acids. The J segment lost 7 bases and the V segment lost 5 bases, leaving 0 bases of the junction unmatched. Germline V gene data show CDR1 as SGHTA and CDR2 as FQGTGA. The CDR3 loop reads CASSLAGGNEQFL. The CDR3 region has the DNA TGTGCCAGCAGCCTAGCGGGAGGGAATGAGCAGTTCCTC.

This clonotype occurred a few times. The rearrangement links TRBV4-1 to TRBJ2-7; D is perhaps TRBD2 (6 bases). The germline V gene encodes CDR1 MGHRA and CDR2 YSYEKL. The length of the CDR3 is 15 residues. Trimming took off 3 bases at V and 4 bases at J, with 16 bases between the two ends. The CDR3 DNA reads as TGCGCCAGCAGCCAGGGGACTGAAACCTTTTACGAGCAGTACTTC. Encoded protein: CASSQGTETFYEQYF.

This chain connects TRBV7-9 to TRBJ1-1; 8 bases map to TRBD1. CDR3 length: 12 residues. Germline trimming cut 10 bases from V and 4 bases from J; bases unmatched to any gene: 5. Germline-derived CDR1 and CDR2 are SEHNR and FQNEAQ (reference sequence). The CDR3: CATTGVGTEAFF. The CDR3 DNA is TGTGCCACGACAGGGGTCGGCACTGAAGCTTTCTTT.

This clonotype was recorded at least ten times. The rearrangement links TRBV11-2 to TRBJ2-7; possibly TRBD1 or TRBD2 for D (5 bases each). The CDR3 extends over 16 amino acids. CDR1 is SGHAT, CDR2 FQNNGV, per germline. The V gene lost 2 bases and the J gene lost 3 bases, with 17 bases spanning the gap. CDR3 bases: TGTGCCAGCAGCTTAAACCGGGACCTGAAACGCTACGAGCAGTACTTC. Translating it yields CASSLNRDLKRYEQYF.

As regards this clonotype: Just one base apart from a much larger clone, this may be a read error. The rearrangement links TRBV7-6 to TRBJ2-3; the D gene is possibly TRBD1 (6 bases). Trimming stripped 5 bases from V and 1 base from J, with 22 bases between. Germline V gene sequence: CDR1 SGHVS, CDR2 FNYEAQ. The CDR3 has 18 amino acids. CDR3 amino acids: CASSPLAGVRAGTDTQYF. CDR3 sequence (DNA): TGTGCCAGCAGCCCACTTGCAGGGGTTAGGGCGGGCACAGATACGCAGTATTTT.

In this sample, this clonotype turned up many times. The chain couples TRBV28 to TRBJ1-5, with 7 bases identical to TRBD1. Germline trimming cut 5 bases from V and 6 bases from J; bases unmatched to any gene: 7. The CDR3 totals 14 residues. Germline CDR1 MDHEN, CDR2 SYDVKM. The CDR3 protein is CASSRLGTAQPQHF. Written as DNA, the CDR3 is TGTGCCAGCAGTCGACTCGGGACAGCTCAGCCCCAGCATTTT.

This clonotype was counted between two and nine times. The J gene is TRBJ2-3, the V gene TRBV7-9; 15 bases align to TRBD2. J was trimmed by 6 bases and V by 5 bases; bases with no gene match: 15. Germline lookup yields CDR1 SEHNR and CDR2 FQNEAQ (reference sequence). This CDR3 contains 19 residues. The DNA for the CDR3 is TGTGCCAGCAGCGATAATAAAAGGACTAGCGGGAGGGCCTCCGATACGCAGTATTTT. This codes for CASSDNKRTSGRASDTQYF.

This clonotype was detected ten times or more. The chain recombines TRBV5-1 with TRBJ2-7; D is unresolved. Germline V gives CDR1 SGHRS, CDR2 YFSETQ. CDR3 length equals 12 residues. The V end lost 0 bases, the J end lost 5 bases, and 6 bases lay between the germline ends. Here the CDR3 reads CASSLEGNEQYF. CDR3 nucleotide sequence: TGCGCCAGCAGCTTGGAAGGGAACGAGCAGTACTTC. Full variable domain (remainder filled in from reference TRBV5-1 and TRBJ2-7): KAGVTQTPRYLIKTRGQQVTLSCSPISGHRSVSWYQQTPGQGLQFLFEYFSETQRNKGNFPGRFSGRQFSNSRSEMNVSTLELGDSALYLCASSLEGNEQYFGPGTRLTVT.

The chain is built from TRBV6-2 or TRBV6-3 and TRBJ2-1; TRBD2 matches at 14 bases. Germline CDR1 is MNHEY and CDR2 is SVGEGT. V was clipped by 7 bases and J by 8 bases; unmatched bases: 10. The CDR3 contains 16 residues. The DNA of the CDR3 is TGTGCCAGCACTGGGACTAGCGGGAGTTTATGGGATGAGCAGTTCTTC. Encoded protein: CASTGTSGSLWDEQFF.

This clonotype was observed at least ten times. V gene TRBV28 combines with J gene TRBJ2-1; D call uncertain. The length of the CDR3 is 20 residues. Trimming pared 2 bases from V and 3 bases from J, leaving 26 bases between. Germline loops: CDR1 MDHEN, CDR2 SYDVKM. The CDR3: CASSLISFVASLRRYNEQFF. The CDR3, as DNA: TGTGCCAGCAGTTTAATAAGCTTTGTAGCCTCCCTCCGTCGCTACAATGAGCAGTTCTTC.

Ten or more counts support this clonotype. The CDR3 sequence is CASSLSGGGSVNTEAFF. CDR3 sequence (DNA): TGTGCCAGCAGTTTATCAGGGGGAGGGTCCGTGAACACTGAAGCTTTCTTT. The chain uses TRBV27 and TRBJ1-1; possible D gene TRBD1, 6 bases. V was cut by 0 bases and J by 0 bases, with 14 bases left in between. CDR1 is MNHEY, CDR2 SMNVEV, per germline (reference sequence). This CDR3 region has 17 residues.

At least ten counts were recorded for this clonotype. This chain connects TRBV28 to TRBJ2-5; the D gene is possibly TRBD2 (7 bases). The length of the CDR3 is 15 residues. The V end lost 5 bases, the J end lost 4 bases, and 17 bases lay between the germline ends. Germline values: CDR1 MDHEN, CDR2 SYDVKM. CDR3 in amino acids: CASSPPTRGGETQYF. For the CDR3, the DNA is TGTGCCAGCAGTCCCCCGACTAGGGGGGGAGAGACCCAGTACTTC.

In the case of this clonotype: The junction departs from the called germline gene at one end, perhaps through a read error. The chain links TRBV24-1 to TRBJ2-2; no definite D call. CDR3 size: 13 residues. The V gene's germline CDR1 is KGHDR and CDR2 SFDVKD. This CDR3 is CATSDFNTRELFF. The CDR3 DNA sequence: TGTGCCACCAGTGATTTCAACACCAGGGAGCTGTTTTTT.

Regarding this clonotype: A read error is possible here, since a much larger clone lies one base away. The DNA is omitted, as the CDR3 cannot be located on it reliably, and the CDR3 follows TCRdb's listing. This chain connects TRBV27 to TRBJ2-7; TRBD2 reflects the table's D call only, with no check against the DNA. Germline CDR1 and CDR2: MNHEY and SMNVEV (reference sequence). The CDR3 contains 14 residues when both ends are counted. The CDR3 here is CASSFAAGAYERYF.

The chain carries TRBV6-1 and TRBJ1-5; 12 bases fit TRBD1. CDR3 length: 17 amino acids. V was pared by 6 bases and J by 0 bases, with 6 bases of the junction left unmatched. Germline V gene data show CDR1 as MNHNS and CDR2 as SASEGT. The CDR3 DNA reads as TGTGCCAGCAGGGGACAGGGGGCGTTGGATAGCAATCAGCCCCAGCATTTT. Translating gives CASRGQGALDSNQPQHF.

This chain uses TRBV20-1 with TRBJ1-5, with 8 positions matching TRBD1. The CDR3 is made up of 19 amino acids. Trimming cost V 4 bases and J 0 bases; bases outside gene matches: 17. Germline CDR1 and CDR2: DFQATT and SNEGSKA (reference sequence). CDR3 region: CSAISTGGEYQYSNQPQHF. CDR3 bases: TGCAGTGCTATCAGTACAGGGGGGGAATATCAATATAGCAATCAGCCCCAGCATTTT.

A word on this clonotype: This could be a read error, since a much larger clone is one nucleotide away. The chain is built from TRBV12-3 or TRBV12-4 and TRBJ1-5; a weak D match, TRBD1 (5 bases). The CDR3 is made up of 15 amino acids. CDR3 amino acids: CASRTDRYSNQLQHF. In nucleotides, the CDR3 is TGTGCCAGCAGAACCGACAGATATAGCAATCAGCTCCAGCATTTT.

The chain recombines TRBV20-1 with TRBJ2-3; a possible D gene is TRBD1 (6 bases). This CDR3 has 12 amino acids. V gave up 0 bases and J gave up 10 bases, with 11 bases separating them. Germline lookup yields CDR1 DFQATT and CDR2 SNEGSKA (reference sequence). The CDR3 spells CSAREGTLPQYF. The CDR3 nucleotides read TGCAGTGCTAGAGAGGGGACACTGCCGCAGTATTTT.

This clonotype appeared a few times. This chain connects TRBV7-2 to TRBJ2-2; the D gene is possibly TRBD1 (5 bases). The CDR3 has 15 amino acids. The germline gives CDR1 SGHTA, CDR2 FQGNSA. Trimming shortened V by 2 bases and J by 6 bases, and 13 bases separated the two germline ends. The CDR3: CASSLRQNSPGELFF. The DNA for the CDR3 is TGTGCCAGCAGCTTACGACAGAATAGTCCCGGGGAGCTGTTTTTT.

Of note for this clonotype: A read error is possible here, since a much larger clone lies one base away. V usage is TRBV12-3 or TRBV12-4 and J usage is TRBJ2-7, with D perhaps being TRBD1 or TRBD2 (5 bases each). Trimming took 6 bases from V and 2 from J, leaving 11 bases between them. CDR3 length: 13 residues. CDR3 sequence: CASSTGATYEQYF. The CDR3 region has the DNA TGTGCCAGCAGCACCGGGGCGACCTACGAGCAGTACTTC.

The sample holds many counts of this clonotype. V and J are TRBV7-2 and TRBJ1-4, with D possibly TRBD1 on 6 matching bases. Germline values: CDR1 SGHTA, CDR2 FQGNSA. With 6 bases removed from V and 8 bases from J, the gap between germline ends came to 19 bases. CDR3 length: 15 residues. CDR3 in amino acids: CASSRTQGIGEKLFF. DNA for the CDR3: TGTGCCAGCAGTCGAACCCAGGGGATCGGGGAAAAACTGTTTTTT.

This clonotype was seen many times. This CDR3 reads CASSLVWVLDEQFF. The CDR3 nucleotides read TGCGCCAGCAGCTTGGTGTGGGTCTTGGATGAGCAGTTCTTC. J is TRBJ2-1 and V is TRBV5-1; D remains ambiguous. The V gene lost 0 bases and the J gene lost 8 bases, with 12 bases spanning the gap. The CDR3 runs 14 residues. CDR1 SGHRS and CDR2 YFSETQ come from the germline V gene.